This T cell receptor (beta chain) was profiled in a study of T-cell memory formation after mild COVID-19. General observations from the study: Contracting clones localized mainly to CM and EM when CD4+ and mainly to EMRA when CD8+.

MiXCR, run by TCRdb on the 5' RACE reads, gives a single entry per CDR3 protein. The sample holds about 420,000 distinct CDR3 sequences, less than 25% seen once. This clonotype was seen only a few times. Its antigen is unknown. The CDR3 totals 17 residues. Germline V gives CDR1 SGHVS, CDR2 FNYEAQ. J was trimmed by 4 bases and V by 4 bases; bases with no gene match: 10. Sequenced material: PBMCs or a T cell subset sorted from them (not recorded which). The J gene is TRBJ2-1, the V gene TRBV7-6; 10 bases line up with TRBD2. This TCR was sampled from an adult woman who had mild COVID-19 (a few samples of this study predate the infection). Cell type and time point are not known. The CDR3 loop is CASSSSPSGRVYNEQFF. The CDR3 nucleotides read TGTGCCAGCAGCTCCTCCCCGAGCGGGAGGGTATACAATGAGCAGTTCTTC.